This T cell receptor (beta chain) was documented in a study of T cell changes during pregnancy in multiple sclerosis. Deletions cut 5 bases from V and 4 bases from J, with 20 bases between. CDR1 is MDHEN, CDR2 SYDVKM, per germline. There are 16 residues in the CDR3. Produced via immunoSEQ multiplex PCR; TCRdb's table is partial and in-frame only. The sample includes about 89,000 clones, around 90% seen only once; the top ten take about 2%. J is TRBJ1-2 and V is TRBV28; perhaps TRBD1 as D (5 bases). The receptor's source is a female donor in good health, enrolled as a control in a pregnancy study. The sequenced sample was peripheral blood, obtained after pregnancy. DNA of the CDR3: TGTGCCAGCAGTACCTCGGCCGCGGGGGAATTCTATGGCTACACCTTC. Translation gives CASSTSAAGEFYGYTF.